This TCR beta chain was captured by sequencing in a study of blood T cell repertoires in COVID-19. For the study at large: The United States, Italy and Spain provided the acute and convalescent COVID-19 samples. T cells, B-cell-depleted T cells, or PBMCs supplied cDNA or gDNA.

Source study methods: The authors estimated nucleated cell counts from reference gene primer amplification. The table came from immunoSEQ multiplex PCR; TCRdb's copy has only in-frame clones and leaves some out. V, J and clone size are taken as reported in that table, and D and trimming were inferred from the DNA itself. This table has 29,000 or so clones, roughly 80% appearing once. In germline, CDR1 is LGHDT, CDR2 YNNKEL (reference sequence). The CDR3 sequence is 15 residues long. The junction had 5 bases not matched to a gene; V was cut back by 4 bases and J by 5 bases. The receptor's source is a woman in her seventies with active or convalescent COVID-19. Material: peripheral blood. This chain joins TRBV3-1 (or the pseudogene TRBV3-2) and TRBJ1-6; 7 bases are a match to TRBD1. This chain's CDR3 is CASSPRQGHNSPLHF. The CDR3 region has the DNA TGTGCCAGCAGCCCGAGACAGGGTCATAATTCACCCCTCCACTTT.